This T cell receptor (beta chain) was sequenced in a study of Ad26.COV2.S vaccination and SARS-CoV-2 variants. The CDR3 extends over 13 amino acids. J lost 5 bases, V lost 8 bases, and 6 bases had no gene match. The germline V gene encodes CDR1 SGHRS and CDR2 YFSETQ. With regard to this clone: The antigen is undetermined.

As to treatment: around 19 received Ad26.COV2.S at low or high dose, single or two shots; 5 received placebo; per-sample allocation not given. Sampling was done on day 63 after the first vaccine or placebo injection. Clones were read by immunoSEQ multiplex PCR, and TCRdb kept only the in-frame ones, dropping some. The sample contains 360,000 or so clones, around 90% of which appear only once. The study's findings and limits: Vaccinees displayed broader spike-specific TCR repertoires than placebo recipients.

The chain links TRBV5-1 to TRBJ1-2; 10 positions match TRBD1. The sequence was obtained from a person aged 18 to 65 who received the Ad26.COV2.S COVID-19 vaccine or a placebo. The sample was peripheral blood, taken in a trial of Ad26.COV2.S vaccine versus placebo. The CDR3 DNA follows: TGCGCCAGTAGACAGGGGGCTGATTATGGCTACACCTTC. Its protein is CASRQGADYGYTF.